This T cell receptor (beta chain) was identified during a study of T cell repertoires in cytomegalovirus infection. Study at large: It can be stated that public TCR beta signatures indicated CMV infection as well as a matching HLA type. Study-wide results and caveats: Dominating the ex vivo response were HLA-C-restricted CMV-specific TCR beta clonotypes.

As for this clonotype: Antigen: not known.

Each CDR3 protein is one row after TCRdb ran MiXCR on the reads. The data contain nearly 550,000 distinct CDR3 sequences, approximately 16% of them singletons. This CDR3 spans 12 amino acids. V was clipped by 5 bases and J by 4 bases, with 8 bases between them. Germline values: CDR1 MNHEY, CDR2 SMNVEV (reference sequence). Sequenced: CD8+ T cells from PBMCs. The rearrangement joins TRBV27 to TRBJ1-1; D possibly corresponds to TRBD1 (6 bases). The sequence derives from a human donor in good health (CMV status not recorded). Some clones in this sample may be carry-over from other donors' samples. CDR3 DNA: TGTGCCAGCAGTATGGGGGCCACTGAAGCTTTCTTT. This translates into CASSMGATEAFF.